This TCR beta chain was retrieved from a study of T cell responses to AZD1222 COVID-19 vaccine. Findings and limits, study-wide: Two AZD1222 doses significantly raised spike-specific TCR breadth and depth over controls.

CDR1 is SGHDT, CDR2 YYEEEE, per germline. Trimming stripped 4 bases from V and 5 bases from J, with 10 bases between. The CDR3 loop spans 13 amino acids. This table comes from immunoSEQ multiplex PCR, and its TCRdb copy is limited to in-frame clones, with some not included. This table has some 47,000 clones, more than 80% appearing once. Regarding this clone: Its matching antigen is unknown.

The sequence derives from an adult in good health. The chain recombines TRBV5-6 with TRBJ2-1, with TRBD1 as a possible D gene (5 bases). The sample here was peripheral blood, taken on day 0 of AZD1222 vaccination. The CDR3 here is CASSNRINNEQFF. The CDR3 bases are TGTGCCAGCAGCAACAGGATAAACAATGAGCAGTTCTTC.